These T cell receptor beta chains were read from a single sample in a study of blood T cells in healthy people across ages. TCRdb ran MiXCR on the 5' RACE reads and lists one entry per CDR3 protein. The profile shows 1.5 million to 2 million distinct CDR3 sequences, about two fifths of them singletons. Input material: blood. These receptors all stem from a human donor in good health. Each CDR3 is given with its conserved first and last residue. D genes are given only for firm matches. Clone size is stated in some rows and not others, as once, few, many or a class when expanded.

V,D,J,size,CDR3,DNA
TRBV12-1,.,TRBJ2-4,few,CASSSSGGNGEAKNIQYF,TGTGCCAGCAGCTCTAGCGGGGGCAATGGAGAGGCCAAAAACATTCAGTACTTC
TRBV20-1,TRBD1,TRBJ1-2,.,CSASHRDRVSDGYTF,TGCAGTGCTAGCCACCGGGACAGGGTCTCGGACGGCTACACCTTC
TRBV7-2,.,TRBJ2-2,.,CASNLLFHRDTGELFF,TGTGCCAGCAACCTACTCTTTCACAGGGATACCGGGGAGCTGTTTTTT
TRBV20-1,.,TRBJ1-2,few,CSARDLGGNCGYTF,TGCAGTGCTAGAGATCTCGGCGGAAACTGTGGCTACACCTTC
TRBV29-1,.,TRBJ2-1,few,CSVEKWDSYNEQFF,TGCAGCGTTGAAAAGTGGGACTCCTACAATGAGCAGTTCTTC
TRBV15,TRBD2,TRBJ2-5,few,CATSDLGRGKQETQYF,TGTGCCACCAGCGACCTGGGGCGGGGGAAACAAGAGACCCAGTACTTC
TRBV6-1,.,TRBJ1-1,.,CASSPPPSQRGNTEAFF,TGTGCCAGCAGTCCTCCGCCCTCGCAAAGGGGGAACACTGAAGCTTTCTTT
TRBV4-3,.,TRBJ2-5,.,CASSQDPAGGETQYF,TGCGCCAGCAGCCAAGACCCAGCAGGGGGGGAGACCCAGTACTTC
TRBV6-1,.,TRBJ1-6,few,CASRLYTVNSPLHF,TGTGCCAGCAGGCTTTACACCGTTAATTCACCCCTCCACTTT
TRBV6-5,.,TRBJ2-6,.,CASSSLGGTPGANVLTF,TGTGCCAGCAGTTCCCTCGGGGGAACTCCTGGGGCCAACGTCCTGACTTTC
TRBV12-3/TRBV12-4,TRBD1,TRBJ2-3,.,CASSRGGWSDTQYF,TGTGCCAGCAGTCGAGGGGGCTGGTCAGATACGCAGTATTTT
TRBV5-1,TRBD1,TRBJ1-2,once,CASSFDRGRISGGHTF,TGCGCCAGCAGCTTCGACAGGGGGCGCATTTCGGGTGGCCACACCTTC
TRBV6-2/TRBV6-3,TRBD2,TRBJ2-3,few,CASLEAGYRTDTQYF,TGTGCCAGCCTGGAAGCGGGATACCGCACAGATACGCAGTATTTT
TRBV7-2,TRBD1,TRBJ2-6,few,CASSLPRQGADSGANVLTF,TGTGCCAGCAGCTTACCCCGACAGGGGGCCGACTCTGGGGCCAACGTCCTGACTTTC
TRBV20-1,.,TRBJ2-7,.,CSAMAGSEQYF,TGCAGTGCTATGGCGGGGAGCGAGCAGTACTTC
TRBV7-8,.,TRBJ2-7,few,CATGVTEQYF,TGTGCCACGGGAGTAACCGAGCAGTACTTC
TRBV6-5,.,TRBJ2-1,.,CASRKGGGGEQFF,TGTGCCAGCAGGAAGGGGGGTGGTGGGGAGCAGTTCTTC
TRBV5-1,.,TRBJ1-2,.,CASSFRQDPYGYTF,TGCGCCAGCAGCTTCAGACAGGACCCCTATGGCTACACCTTC
TRBV5-1,TRBD2,TRBJ2-3,few,CASSGLAGGNGDTQYF,TGCGCCAGCAGCGGGCTAGCGGGGGGGAATGGAGATACGCAGTATTTT
TRBV6-1,TRBD2,TRBJ2-7,.,CASRGQRGNCEQYF,TGTGCCAGCAGGGGCCAGCGGGGGAATTGCGAGCAGTACTTC
TRBV5-1,.,TRBJ1-1,many,CASNRLAANTEAFF,TGCGCCAGCAACCGACTAGCAGCTAACACTGAAGCTTTCTTT
TRBV6-5,.,TRBJ2-3,few,CASSYSGRGMGNTQYF,TGTGCCAGCAGTTACTCGGGTCGGGGGATGGGAAATACGCAGTATTTT
TRBV9,TRBD1,TRBJ1-2,.,CAGSGQTGVDYGYTF,TGTGCCGGCAGCGGACAGACAGGGGTCGACTATGGCTACACCTTC
TRBV24-1,.,TRBJ2-3,few,CATCPDSTDTQYF,TGTGCCACCTGCCCGGACAGCACAGATACGCAGTATTTT
TRBV7-6,.,TRBJ2-1,.,CASSLEPGTTYNEQFF,TGTGCCAGCAGCTTAGAGCCAGGGACCACTTACAATGAGCAGTTCTTC
TRBV25-1,TRBD1,TRBJ1-2,.,CASSESTGDPDYGYTF,TGTGCCAGCAGTGAATCGACAGGGGACCCCGACTATGGCTACACCTTC
TRBV7-8,TRBD1,TRBJ1-1,.,CASSLALTGQGHTEAFF,TGTGCCAGCAGCTTAGCGCTAACGGGACAGGGGCACACTGAAGCTTTCTTT